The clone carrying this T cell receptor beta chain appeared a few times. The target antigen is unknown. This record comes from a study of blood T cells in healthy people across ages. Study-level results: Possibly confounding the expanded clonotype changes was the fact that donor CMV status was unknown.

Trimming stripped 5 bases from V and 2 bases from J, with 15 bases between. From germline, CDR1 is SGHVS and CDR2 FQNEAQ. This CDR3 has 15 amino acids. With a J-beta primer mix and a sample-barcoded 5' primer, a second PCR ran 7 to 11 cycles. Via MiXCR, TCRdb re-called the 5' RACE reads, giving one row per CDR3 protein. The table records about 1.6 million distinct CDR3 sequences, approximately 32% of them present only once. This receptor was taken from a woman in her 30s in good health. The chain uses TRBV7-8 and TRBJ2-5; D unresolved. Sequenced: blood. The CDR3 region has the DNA TGTGCCAGCAGCCTCTTTGTAGACCTACAAGAGACCCAGTACTTC. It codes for CASSLFVDLQETQYF.